This T cell receptor (beta chain) derives from a study of cytomegalovirus exposure and HLA in healthy donors. Despite likely unrecorded immune exposures, the donors were nominally healthy at the time of sampling. Primers included in the PCR were 60 Vbeta and 13 Jbeta primers. Only in-frame clones appear in the TCRdb table, and some are missing; sequencing was by immunoSEQ multiplex PCR. In the table there are around 92,000 clones, more than 60% of which are singletons. Material: PBMCs. The clonotype was recovered from a man aged 60 to 69 in good health and CMV-seropositive.

In DNA, the CDR3 is TGTGCCAGCAGGGACAGGGTGTACACCGGGGAGCTGTTTTTT. It is translated as CASRDRVYTGELFF. The V gene is TRBV2, the J gene TRBJ2-2; 8 bases match TRBD1. There are 14 residues in the CDR3. The trim removed 6 bases at V and 3 bases at J, leaving 3 bases unmatched. Germline CDR1 reads SNHLY; CDR2 reads FYNNEI.